A selection of T cell receptor beta chains follows, all from one sample in a study of blood T cells in healthy people across ages. TCRdb recomputed calls from the 5' RACE reads with MiXCR, one row per CDR3 protein. The sample holds 700,000 to 850,000 distinct CDR3 sequences, 53% seen once. Sequencing was done on a sample of blood. Receptor source: a man older than 75 in good health. CDR3s leave out the opening cysteine and the closing phenylalanine or tryptophan.

cdr3_aa j_call v_call cdr3_length
ASSPGQAHGTQY TRBJ2-5 TRBV9 12
ASSPGGVDYEQY NA TRBV7-7 12
ASSSGTSGATDTQY TRBJ2-3 TRBV5-1 14
ASSLWRGGQPQH TRBJ1-5 TRBV27 12
ASSPQRGNEQF TRBJ2-1 TRBV2 11
ASSRAIGILH TRBJ1-6 TRBV27 10
ASNVEGALISGANVLT TRBJ2-6 TRBV7-8 16
SASIGETQY TRBJ2-5 TRBV20-1 9
SVELGTSRNNEQF TRBJ2-1 TRBV29-1 13
SVEGDAQETQY TRBJ2-5 TRBV29-1 11
ATSPLRGLAGGIDYNEQF TRBJ2-1 TRBV15 18
ASSQGVTEAF TRBJ1-1 TRBV3-1 10
ARGGNTGELF TRBJ2-2 TRBV7-9 10
ASSERPPWSGNEQF TRBJ2-1 TRBV2 14
SASVQGGTYEQY TRBJ2-7 TRBV20-1 12
ASSESSTGALGEQY TRBJ2-7 TRBV25-1 14
SARQGSSGANVLT TRBJ2-6 TRBV29-1 13
SAAPSFYGYT TRBJ1-2 TRBV20-1 10
ASSLYRGQGLVEQF TRBJ2-1 TRBV7-8 14
ASSLGLTEQF TRBJ2-1 TRBV5-5 10
ASSWGKVYEQY TRBJ2-7 TRBV27 11
ASSPGLAGPYKQY TRBJ2-4 TRBV9 13
SARDPGLAGGPPHEQY TRBJ2-7 TRBV20-1 16
ATSDPQTGINTGELF TRBJ2-2 TRBV24-1 15
ASSRTDRGQSPLH TRBJ1-6 TRBV6-5 13
ASSLAGRGDQPQH TRBJ1-5 TRBV7-9 13
SVGLLGETQY TRBJ2-5 TRBV29-1 10
ATSEVAGTDTQY TRBJ2-3 TRBV24-1 12
SAPPAGEVRDAY TRBJ2-3 TRBV20-1 12
ASSVAGLAGGVNEQF TRBJ2-1 TRBV9 15
ASSLLGNLGNEQF TRBJ2-1 TRBV28 13
ASSQHSNQPQH TRBJ1-5 TRBV12-3/TRBV12-4 11
ASSGEVPSLAPHLGDTQY TRBJ2-3 TRBV2 18
ASSDRGASTDTQY TRBJ2-3 TRBV2 13
ASSLLAGAGLREQF TRBJ2-1 TRBV27 14
ASSWPTSGSPKNIQY TRBJ2-4 TRBV11-2 15
ASSEGPRSFYEQY TRBJ2-7 TRBV9 13
ASSLSGSETQY TRBJ2-5 TRBV7-2 11